This T cell receptor beta chain was found in a study of post-analysis software for immune sequencing data. Whole-study findings and limits: TRBV5-6, TRBV5-1 and TRBV20-1 were among five TRBV segments more frequent in patients than controls.

The TCR beta cDNA libraries contained unique molecular identifiers. From the PCR reads, TCRdb called clonotypes with MiXCR, one entry per CDR3 protein. The profile shows hundreds of thousands of distinct CDR3 sequences, more than 50% of them singletons. Per the germline V gene, CDR1 is SQVTM and CDR2 is ANQGSEA. This CDR3 comprises 14 residues. J gave up 4 bases and V 5 bases, and 3 bases lay outside the gene matches. About this clonotype itself: Its target is unknown.

This TCR was sampled from a girl aged 2 to 9 with multiple sclerosis. Material for sequencing was blood. J is TRBJ2-1 and V is TRBV29-1; 12 bases map to TRBD1. CDR3 sequence (DNA): TGCAGCGTTCTGGGACAGGGGGCTTACAATGAGCAGTTCTTC. Protein product: CSVLGQGAYNEQFF.